The source of this T cell receptor (beta chain) is a study of blood T cell repertoires in COVID-19. Study-level information: The origin of the acute and convalescent COVID-19 samples was the United States, Italy and Spain. T cells, B-cell-depleted T cells, or PBMCs supplied cDNA or gDNA.

Germline assignment: CDR1 MGHRA and CDR2 YSYEKL. The CDR3 sequence is 15 residues long. The V and J ends lost 1 base and 4 bases, in that order; junction bases with no gene match: 5. As handled by the study authors: By means of reference gene primer amplification, nucleated cell counts were estimated. This table comes from immunoSEQ multiplex PCR, and its TCRdb copy is limited to in-frame clones, with some not included. The V and J calls and the clone size are those of that table, but D and trimming were determined from the DNA. This repertoire shows 200,000 or so clones, 70% to 90% found once; its top ten account for 0.78%.

The V gene is TRBV4-1, the J gene TRBJ2-7; 9 nucleotides align to TRBD2. The sequencing sample was made of peripheral blood. The clonotype was recovered from a woman in her 70s with acute or convalescent COVID-19. CDR3 sequence reads: CASSQVRLAAYEQYF. The CDR3, as DNA: TGCGCCAGCAGCCAAGTGAGACTAGCGGCGTACGAGCAGTACTTC.